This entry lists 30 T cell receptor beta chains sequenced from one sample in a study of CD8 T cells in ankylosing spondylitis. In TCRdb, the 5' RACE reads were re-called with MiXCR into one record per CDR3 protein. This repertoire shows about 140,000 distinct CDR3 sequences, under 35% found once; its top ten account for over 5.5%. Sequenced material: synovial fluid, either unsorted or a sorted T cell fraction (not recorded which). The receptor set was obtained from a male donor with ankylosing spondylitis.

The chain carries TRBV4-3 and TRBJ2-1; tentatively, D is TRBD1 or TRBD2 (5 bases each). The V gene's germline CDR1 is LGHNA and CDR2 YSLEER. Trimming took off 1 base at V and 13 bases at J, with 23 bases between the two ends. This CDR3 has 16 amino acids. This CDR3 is CASSQGRQGKVGVQFF. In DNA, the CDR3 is TGCGCCAGCAGCCAAGGGCGGCAGGGTAAGGTCGGGGTCCAGTTCTTC.

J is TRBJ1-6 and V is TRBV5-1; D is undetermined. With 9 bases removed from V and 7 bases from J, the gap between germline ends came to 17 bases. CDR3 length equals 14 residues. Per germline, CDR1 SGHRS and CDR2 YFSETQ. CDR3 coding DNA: TGCGCCACCATGACCGTTCCCGGCAATTCACCCCTCCACTTT. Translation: CATMTVPGNSPLHF. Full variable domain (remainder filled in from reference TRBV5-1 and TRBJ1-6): KAGVTQTPRYLIKTRGQQVTLSCSPISGHRSVSWYQQTPGQGLQFLFEYFSETQRNKGNFPGRFSGRQFSNSRSEMNVSTLELGDSALYLCATMTVPGNSPLHFGNGTRLTVT.

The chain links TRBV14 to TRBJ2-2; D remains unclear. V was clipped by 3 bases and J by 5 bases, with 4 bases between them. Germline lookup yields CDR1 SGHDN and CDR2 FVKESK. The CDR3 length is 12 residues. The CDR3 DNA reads TGTGCCAGCAGCCACGGGACCGGGGAGCTGTTTTTT. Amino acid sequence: CASSHGTGELFF. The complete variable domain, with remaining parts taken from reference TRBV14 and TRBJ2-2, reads EAGVTQFPSHSVIEKGQTVTLRCDPISGHDNLYWYRRVMGKEIKFLLHFVKESKQDESGMPNNRFLAERTGGTYSTLKVQPAELEDSGVYFCASSHGTGELFFGEGSRLTVL.

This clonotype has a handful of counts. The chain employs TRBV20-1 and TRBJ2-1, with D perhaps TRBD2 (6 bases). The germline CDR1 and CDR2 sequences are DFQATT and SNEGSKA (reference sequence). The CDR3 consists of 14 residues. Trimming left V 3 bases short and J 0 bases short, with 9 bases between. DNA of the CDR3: TGCAGTGCTAGGGACTACCGCTCCTACAATGAGCAGTTCTTC. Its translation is CSARDYRSYNEQFF.

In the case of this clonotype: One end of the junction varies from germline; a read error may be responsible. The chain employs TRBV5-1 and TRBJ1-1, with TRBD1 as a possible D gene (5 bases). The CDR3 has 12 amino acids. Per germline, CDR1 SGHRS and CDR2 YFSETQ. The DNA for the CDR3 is TGTGCCAGCAGCTTAGGGGACACTGAAGCTTTCTTT. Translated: CASSLGDTEAFF.

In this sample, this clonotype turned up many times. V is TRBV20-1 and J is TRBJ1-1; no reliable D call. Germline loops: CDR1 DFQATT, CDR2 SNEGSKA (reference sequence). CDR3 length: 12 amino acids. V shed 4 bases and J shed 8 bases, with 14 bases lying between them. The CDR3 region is CSAKDPGREAFF. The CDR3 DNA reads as TGCAGTGCTAAAGACCCGGGGAGAGAAGCTTTCTTT.

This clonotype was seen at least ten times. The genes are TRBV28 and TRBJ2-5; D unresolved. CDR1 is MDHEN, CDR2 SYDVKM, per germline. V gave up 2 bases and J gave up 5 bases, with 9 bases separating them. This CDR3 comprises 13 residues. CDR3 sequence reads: CASSLNSMETQYF. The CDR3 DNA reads TGTGCCAGCAGTTTAAATAGCATGGAGACCCAGTACTTC.

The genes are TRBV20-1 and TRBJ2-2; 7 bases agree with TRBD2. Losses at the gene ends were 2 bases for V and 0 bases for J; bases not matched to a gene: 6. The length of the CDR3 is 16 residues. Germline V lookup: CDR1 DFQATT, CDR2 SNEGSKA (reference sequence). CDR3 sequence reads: CSARPGGRANTGELFF. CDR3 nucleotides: TGCAGTGCTAGACCTGGTGGGAGGGCGAACACCGGGGAGCTGTTTTTT.

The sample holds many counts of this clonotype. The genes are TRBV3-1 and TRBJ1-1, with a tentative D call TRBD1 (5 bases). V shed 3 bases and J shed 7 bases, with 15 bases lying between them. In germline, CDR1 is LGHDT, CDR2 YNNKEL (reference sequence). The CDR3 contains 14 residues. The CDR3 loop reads CASSHPKTGVEAFF. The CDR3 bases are TGTGCCAGCAGCCATCCCAAAACAGGTGTTGAAGCTTTCTTT.

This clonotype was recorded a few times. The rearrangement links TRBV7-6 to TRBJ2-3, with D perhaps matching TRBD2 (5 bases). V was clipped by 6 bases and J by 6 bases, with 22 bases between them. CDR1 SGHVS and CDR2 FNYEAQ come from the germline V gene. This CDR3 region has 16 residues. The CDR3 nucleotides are TGTGCCAGCAGTCGTCGGGGTATCACGTCTCCGGATACGCAGTATTTT. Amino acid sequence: CASSRRGITSPDTQYF.

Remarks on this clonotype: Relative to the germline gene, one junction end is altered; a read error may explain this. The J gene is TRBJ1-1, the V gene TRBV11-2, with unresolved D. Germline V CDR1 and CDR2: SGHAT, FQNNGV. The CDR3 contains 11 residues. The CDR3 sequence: CASSLGTEVFF. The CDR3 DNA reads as TGTGCCAGCAGCTTAGGAACTGAAGTTTTCTTT.

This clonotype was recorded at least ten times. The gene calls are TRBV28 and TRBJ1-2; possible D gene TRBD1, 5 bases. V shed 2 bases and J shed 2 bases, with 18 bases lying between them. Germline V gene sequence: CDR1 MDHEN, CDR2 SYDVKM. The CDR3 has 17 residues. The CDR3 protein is CASSLLQGGSRNYGYTF. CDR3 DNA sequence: TGTGCCAGCAGTTTACTTCAGGGCGGCAGCCGAAACTATGGCTACACCTTC.

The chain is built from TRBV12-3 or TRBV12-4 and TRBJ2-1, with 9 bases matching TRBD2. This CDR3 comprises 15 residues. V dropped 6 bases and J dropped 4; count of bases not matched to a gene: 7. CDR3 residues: CASSERTSGYNEQFF. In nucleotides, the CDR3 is TGTGCCAGCAGCGAACGAACTAGCGGGTACAATGAGCAGTTCTTC.

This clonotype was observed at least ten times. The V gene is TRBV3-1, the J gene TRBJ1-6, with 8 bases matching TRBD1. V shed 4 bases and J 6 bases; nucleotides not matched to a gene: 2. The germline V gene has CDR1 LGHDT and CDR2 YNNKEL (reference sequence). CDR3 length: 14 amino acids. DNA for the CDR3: TGTGCCAGCAGCCTACAGGGGGGTAATTCACCCCTCCACTTT. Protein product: CASSLQGGNSPLHF. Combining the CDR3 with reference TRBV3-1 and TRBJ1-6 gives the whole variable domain DTAVSQTPKYLVTQMGNDKSIKCEQNLGHDTMYWYKQDSKKFLKIMFSYNNKELIINETVPNRFSPKSPDKAHLNLHINSLELGDSAVYFCASSLQGGNSPLHFGNGTRLTVT.

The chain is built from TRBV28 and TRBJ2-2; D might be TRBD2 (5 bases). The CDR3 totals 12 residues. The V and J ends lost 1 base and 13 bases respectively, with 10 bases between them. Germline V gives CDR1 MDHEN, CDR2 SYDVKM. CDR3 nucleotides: TGTGCCAGCAGTTTATCGGGGAAGGGGCTGTTTTTT. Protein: CASSLSGKGLFF.

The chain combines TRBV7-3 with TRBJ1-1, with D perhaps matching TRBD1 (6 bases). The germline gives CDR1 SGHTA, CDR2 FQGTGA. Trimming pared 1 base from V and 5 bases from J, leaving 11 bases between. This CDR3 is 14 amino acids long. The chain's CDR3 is CASSLNGGRTEAFF. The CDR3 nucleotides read TGTGCCAGCAGCTTAAATGGGGGCCGGACTGAAGCTTTCTTT.

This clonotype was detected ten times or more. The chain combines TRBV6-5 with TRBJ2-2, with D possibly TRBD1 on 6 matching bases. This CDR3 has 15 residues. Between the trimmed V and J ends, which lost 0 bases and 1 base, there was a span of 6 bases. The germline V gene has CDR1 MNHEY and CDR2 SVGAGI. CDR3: CASSYSDRNTGELFF. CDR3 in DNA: TGTGCCAGCAGTTACTCGGACAGGAACACCGGGGAGCTGTTTTTT.

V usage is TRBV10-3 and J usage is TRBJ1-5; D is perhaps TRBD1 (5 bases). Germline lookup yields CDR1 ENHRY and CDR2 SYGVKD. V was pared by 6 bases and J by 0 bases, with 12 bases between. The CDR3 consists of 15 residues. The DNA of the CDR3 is TGTGCCATCAGCGGGACGCTTAATAGCAATCAGCCCCAGCATTTT. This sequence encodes CAISGTLNSNQPQHF.

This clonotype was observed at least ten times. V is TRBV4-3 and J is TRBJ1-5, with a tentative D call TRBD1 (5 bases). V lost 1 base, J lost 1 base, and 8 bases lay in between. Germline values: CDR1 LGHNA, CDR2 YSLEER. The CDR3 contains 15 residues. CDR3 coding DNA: TGCGCCAGCAGCCAAGGCCAGGGAAGCAATCAGCCCCAGCATTTT. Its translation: CASSQGQGSNQPQHF.

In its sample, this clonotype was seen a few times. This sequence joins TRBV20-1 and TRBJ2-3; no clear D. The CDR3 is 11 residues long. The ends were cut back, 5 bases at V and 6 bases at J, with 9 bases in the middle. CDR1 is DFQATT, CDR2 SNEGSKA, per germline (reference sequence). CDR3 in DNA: TGCAGTGCTCTCATGCTGGATACGCAGTATTTT. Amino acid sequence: CSALMLDTQYF.

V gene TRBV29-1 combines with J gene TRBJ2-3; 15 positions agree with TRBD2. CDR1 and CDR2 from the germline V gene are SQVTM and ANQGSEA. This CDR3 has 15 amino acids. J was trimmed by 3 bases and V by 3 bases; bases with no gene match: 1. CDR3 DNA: TGCAGCGTTGAGGGGACTAGCGGGAGGACAGATACGCAGTATTTT. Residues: CSVEGTSGRTDTQYF.

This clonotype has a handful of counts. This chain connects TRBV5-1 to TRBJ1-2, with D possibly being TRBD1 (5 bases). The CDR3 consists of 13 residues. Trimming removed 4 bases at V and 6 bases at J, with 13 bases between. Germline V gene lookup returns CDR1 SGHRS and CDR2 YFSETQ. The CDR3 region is CASSPGLNHGYTF. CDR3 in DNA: TGCGCCAGCAGCCCGGGACTGAATCATGGCTACACCTTC.

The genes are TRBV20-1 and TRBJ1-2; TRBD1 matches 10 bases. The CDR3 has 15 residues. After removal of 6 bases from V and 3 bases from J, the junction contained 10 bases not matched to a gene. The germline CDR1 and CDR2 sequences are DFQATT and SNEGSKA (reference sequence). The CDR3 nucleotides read TGCAGTGCGAGGGACAGGGGACGGTCCTACTATGGCTACACCTTC. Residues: CSARDRGRSYYGYTF.

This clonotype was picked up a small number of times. The CDR3 nucleotides are TGTGCCAGCAGCTCCGGACAGGGAGGGTTCTTC. Protein sequence: CASSSGQGGFF. This chain connects TRBV11-2 to TRBJ2-1, with TRBD1 identical over 8 bases. Germline CDR1 reads SGHAT; CDR2 reads FQNNGV. With V trimmed by 4 bases and J by 15 bases, 5 bases remained unmatched. The CDR3 spans 11 residues.

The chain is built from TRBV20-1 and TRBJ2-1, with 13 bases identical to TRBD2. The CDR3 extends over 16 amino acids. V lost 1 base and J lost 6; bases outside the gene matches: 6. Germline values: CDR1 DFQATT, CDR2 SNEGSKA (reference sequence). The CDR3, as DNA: TGCAGTGCTAGAGGGAGAGGACTAGCGGGAGTCAATGAGCAGTTCTTC. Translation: CSARGRGLAGVNEQFF.

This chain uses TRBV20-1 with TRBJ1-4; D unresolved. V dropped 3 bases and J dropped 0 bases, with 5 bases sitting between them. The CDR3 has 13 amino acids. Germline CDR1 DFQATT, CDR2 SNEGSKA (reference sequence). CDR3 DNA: TGCAGTGCTAGTAGGCCAACTAATGAAAAACTGTTTTTT. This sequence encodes CSASRPTNEKLFF.

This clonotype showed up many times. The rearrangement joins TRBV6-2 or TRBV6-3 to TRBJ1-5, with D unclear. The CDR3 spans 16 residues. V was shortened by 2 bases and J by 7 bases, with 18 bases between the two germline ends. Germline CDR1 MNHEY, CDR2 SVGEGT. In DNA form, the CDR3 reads TGTGCCAGCAGTTACGCCCGCGGTCGCGAGAACCAGCCCCAGCATTTT. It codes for CASSYARGRENQPQHF.

The CDR3 spells CSGTGQGIETQYF. The DNA of the CDR3 is TGCAGCGGGACTGGACAGGGGATCGAGACCCAGTACTTC. This sequence joins TRBV29-1 and TRBJ2-5; 9 positions agree with TRBD1. CDR3 length: 13 residues. The V and J ends lost 7 bases and 5 bases, in that order; junction bases with no gene match: 8. Germline V gives CDR1 SQVTM, CDR2 ANQGSEA. Full variable domain (missing parts from reference TRBV29-1 and TRBJ2-5): SAVISQKPSRDICQRGTSLTIQCQVDSQVTMMFWYRQQPGQSLTLIATANQGSEATYESGFVIDKFPISRPNLTFSTLTVSNMSPEDSSIYLCSGTGQGIETQYFGPGTRLLVL.

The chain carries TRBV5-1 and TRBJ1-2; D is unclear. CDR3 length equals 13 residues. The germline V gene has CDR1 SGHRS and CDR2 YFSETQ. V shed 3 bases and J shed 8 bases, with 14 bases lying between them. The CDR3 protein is CASSSAGSGGYTF. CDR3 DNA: TGCGCCAGCAGCTCTGCCGGATCGGGGGGCTACACCTTC.

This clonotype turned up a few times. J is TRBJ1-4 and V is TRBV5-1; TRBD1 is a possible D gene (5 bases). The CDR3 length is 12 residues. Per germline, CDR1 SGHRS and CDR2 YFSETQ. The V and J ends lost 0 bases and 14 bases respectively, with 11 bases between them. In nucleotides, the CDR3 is TGCGCCAGCAGCTTGGAGGGGAGATGGCTGTTTTTT. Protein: CASSLEGRWLFF.